This T cell receptor (beta chain) comes out of a study of tumor-infiltrating lymphocytes in primary liver carcinoma. CDR3 length equals 15 residues. CDR1 and CDR2 (germline): LNHNV, YYDKDF (reference sequence). The junction had 11 bases not matched to a gene; V was cut back by 2 bases and J by 8 bases. Constant-region priming of about 520 ng total RNA yielded TCR beta cDNA. The TCR beta library was amplified through three nested multiplex PCR rounds in a modified ARM-PCR procedure. PCR rounds one and two used TRBV1-TRBV30 forward primers with a C-beta reverse primer for around 10 cycles each. TCRdb re-analysed the multiplex PCR reads in MiXCR, keeping a single row per CDR3 protein. The sample includes approximately 40,000 distinct CDR3 sequences, roughly 70% of them seen just once. For this clonotype: A much larger clone is a single base away; this may be a read error.

From unsorted bulk tissue weighing roughly 19-32 mg, DNA and RNA were co-extracted. Sequenced material: liver tumor tissue from sampling region 4. As for subset: tumor region T4, right-lateral pole. This sequence joins TRBV15 and TRBJ1-2, with 7 bases identical to TRBD1. The sequence was obtained from a man aged 35 to 55 with primary liver carcinoma and hepatitis B virus infection. The CDR3, as DNA: TGTGCCACCAGCAGATCCGCCGACAGGGTCGAGGGCTACACCTTC. This gives the protein CATSRSADRVEGYTF.